Shown below are 23 T cell receptor beta chains from a single sample sequenced in a study of T cell clones after liver transplantation. The table came from immunoSEQ multiplex PCR; TCRdb's copy has only in-frame clones and leaves some out. Here the sample spans approximately 100,000 clones, around four fifths being singletons. Source: CD4+ T cells from blood, taken before liver transplant. These receptors were taken from a human donor who received a liver transplant.

The V and J genes are TRBV7-5 and TRBJ1-1; the table's D call of TRBD1 was not tested on the DNA. TRBV7-5 is reported as a pseudogene. The CDR3 spans 12 residues. The CDR3 is CVRRIVGLKAFF. CDR3 nucleotides: TGTGTCAGAAGAATTGTGGGCTTGAAAGCTTTCTTT.

Only a few counts were recorded for this clone. The chain combines TRBV28 with TRBJ1-1, with a possible D match to TRBD1 (6 bases). Trimming cost V 1 base and J 2 bases, with 14 bases left between them. This CDR3 is 16 amino acids long. CDR1 is MDHEN, CDR2 SYDVKM, per germline. Here the CDR3 reads CASSLFRRTANTEAFF. CDR3 in DNA: TGTGCCAGCAGTTTATTTCGTAGGACAGCCAACACTGAAGCTTTCTTT.

The rearrangement joins TRBV28 to TRBJ1-4; 10 positions agree with TRBD1. J was trimmed by 14 bases and V by 8 bases; bases with no gene match: 8. Germline-derived CDR1 and CDR2 are MDHEN and SYDVKM. The CDR3 length is 12 residues. In DNA, the CDR3 is TGTGCCAGCGGCAACCGGGACAGGGGTCTGTTTTTT. Encoded protein: CASGNRDRGLFF.

This chain joins TRBV27 and TRBJ2-1, with TRBD2 identical over 14 bases. J lost 8 bases, V lost 5 bases, and 11 bases had no gene match. Germline V gene data show CDR1 as MNHEY and CDR2 as SMNVEV (reference sequence). The CDR3 length is 17 residues. The CDR3: CASSKWTSGRLSHEQFF. The CDR3 DNA is TGTGCCAGCAGTAAATGGACTAGCGGGAGGTTATCCCATGAGCAGTTCTTC.

This chain uses TRBV5-1 with TRBJ2-7; 9 nucleotides match TRBD1. With V trimmed by 4 bases and J by 0 bases, 5 bases remained unmatched. Germline V gene sequence: CDR1 SGHRS, CDR2 YFSETQ. The CDR3 length is 15 residues. The CDR3 sequence is CASSKGQGYSYEQYF. The CDR3 DNA sequence: TGCGCCAGCAGCAAGGGACAGGGCTACTCCTACGAGCAGTACTTC. The whole variable domain, remainder taken from reference TRBV5-1 and TRBJ2-7, is KAGVTQTPRYLIKTRGQQVTLSCSPISGHRSVSWYQQTPGQGLQFLFEYFSETQRNKGNFPGRFSGRQFSNSRSEMNVSTLELGDSALYLCASSKGQGYSYEQYFGPGTRLTVT.

The chain has TRBV7-2 and TRBJ2-3; no definite D call. Germline V gene sequence: CDR1 SGHTA, CDR2 FQGNSA. Trimming took off 5 bases at V and 6 bases at J, with 12 bases between the two ends. This CDR3 region has 13 residues. CDR3 sequence (DNA): TGTGCCAGCAGCCTCCGCTTTTCGGATACGCAGTATTTT. Encoded protein: CASSLRFSDTQYF.

This rearrangement joins TRBV5-8 to TRBJ2-3; D may be TRBD2 (5 bases). The length of the CDR3 is 14 residues. The germline V gene has CDR1 SGHTS and CDR2 YDEGEE. Trimming stripped 7 bases from V and 2 bases from J, with 14 bases between. DNA for the CDR3: TGTGCCAGCGAGCCCGGCCTAGCCACAGATACGCAGTATTTT. This codes for CASEPGLATDTQYF.

The V gene is TRBV11-2, the J gene TRBJ1-3, with D perhaps matching TRBD1 (5 bases). Per the germline V gene, CDR1 is SGHAT and CDR2 is FQNNGV. The CDR3 extends over 14 amino acids. The ends were cut back, 1 base at V and 5 bases at J, with 9 bases in the middle. Here the CDR3 DNA reads TGTGCCAGCAGCTTAGCCGGGGCTCGAAACACCATATATTTT. This gives the protein CASSLAGARNTIYF.

The V gene is TRBV29-1, the J gene TRBJ1-3, with D hard to call. The CDR3 is 14 residues long. Germline lookup yields CDR1 SQVTM and CDR2 ANQGSEA. The germline V and J ends were trimmed by 0 bases and 0 bases, with 6 bases remaining between them. The CDR3 bases are TGCAGCGTTGAAGACGTAAGCTCTGGAAACACCATATATTTT. It encodes CSVEDVSSGNTIYF.

The chain carries TRBV5-1 and TRBJ1-2; D may be TRBD1 (5 bases). V was clipped by 1 base and J by 5 bases, with 9 bases between them. The CDR3 extends over 13 amino acids. The germline V gene encodes CDR1 SGHRS and CDR2 YFSETQ. The CDR3 loop is CASSLLGDYGYTF. CDR3 sequence (DNA): TGCGCCAGCAGCTTGCTGGGGGATTATGGCTACACCTTC.

The chain joins TRBV7-3 to TRBJ2-3, with D unclear. There are 13 residues in the CDR3. Germline CDR1 and CDR2: SGHTA and FQGTGA. The V end was cut by 5 bases, the J end by 6 bases, with 12 bases between. DNA for the CDR3: TGTGCCAGCAGCCGATCAGGCCCTGATACGCAGTATTTT. It yields the protein CASSRSGPDTQYF.

J is TRBJ2-7 and V is TRBV28; D remains unclear. There are 10 residues in the CDR3. Per the germline V gene, CDR1 is MDHEN and CDR2 is SYDVKM. V lost 4 bases and J 13 bases, leaving 11 bases between the germline ends. The CDR3 sequence: CASSSALTYF. CDR3 in DNA: TGTGCCAGCAGTTCAGCTCTCACCTACTTC.

V usage is TRBV6-1 and J usage is TRBJ2-3; D gene uncertain. V was trimmed by 7 bases and J by 4 bases, leaving 12 bases between them. This CDR3 has 13 residues. The germline V gene has CDR1 MNHNS and CDR2 SASEGT. The CDR3 coding sequence is TGTGCCAGCACCCGATCGCGCGCAGATACGCAGTATTTT. It yields the protein CASTRSRADTQYF.

The rearrangement links TRBV29-1 to TRBJ1-2; a weak D match, TRBD1 (6 bases). The CDR3 consists of 14 residues. The V gene lost 1 base and the J gene lost 8 bases, with 17 bases spanning the gap. Germline V gene data show CDR1 as SQVTM and CDR2 as ANQGSEA. In DNA form, the CDR3 reads TGCAGCGTTGAAGGGAGACAGGCAAATTTAGGCTACACCTTC. Encoded protein: CSVEGRQANLGYTF.

This chain connects TRBV6-4 to TRBJ2-2; weak D call: TRBD1 (5 bases). The CDR3 is 15 residues long. CDR1 is MRHNA and CDR2 is SNTAGT in the germline V gene. V was pared by 7 bases and J by 7 bases, with 19 bases between. For the CDR3, the DNA is TGTGCCAGCATTGGGGCTAGGACGATCGGCGGGGAGCTGTTTTTT. It specifies CASIGARTIGGELFF.

The rearrangement uses TRBV5-1 and TRBJ2-5; D unresolved. The DNA end favors TRBJ2-7, so the J call may be wrong. Per germline, CDR1 SGHRS and CDR2 YFSETQ. The length of the CDR3 is 12 residues. The DNA of the CDR3 is TGCGCCAGCAGTGTCCCCTCCTACGAGCAGTACTTC. Translation gives CASSVPSYEQYF.

This clone was seen more than once but under ten times. This sample also contains other DNA sequences that code for the same CDR3. J is TRBJ2-5 and V is TRBV11-2; D unclear. This CDR3 contains 14 residues. Germline V lookup: CDR1 SGHAT, CDR2 FQNNGV. V was shortened by 1 base and J by 2 bases, with 8 bases between the two germline ends. CDR3 in DNA: TGTGCCAGCAGCTTAGGGCGAGCACAAGAGACCCAGTACTTC. Translating gives CASSLGRAQETQYF.

This chain uses TRBV5-1 with TRBJ2-3; unclear D gene. In germline, CDR1 is SGHRS, CDR2 YFSETQ. V was cut by 0 bases and J by 3 bases, with 11 bases left in between. The CDR3 covers 15 residues. In DNA, the CDR3 is TGCGCCAGCAGCTTGGCGGGTTTTGGAACAGATACGCAGTATTTT. Its translation is CASSLAGFGTDTQYF.

The gene calls are TRBV6-5 and TRBJ1-1, with D unresolved. Looked up from germline, CDR1 is MNHEY and CDR2 is SVGAGI. The CDR3 has 14 amino acids. Trimming shortened V by 2 bases and J by 0 bases, and 7 bases separated the two germline ends. CDR3 amino acids: CASSYDPVNTEAFF. CDR3 nucleotides: TGTGCCAGCAGTTACGATCCCGTGAACACTGAAGCTTTCTTT.

V is TRBV7-8 and J is TRBJ1-4, with D unresolved. This CDR3 is 10 amino acids long. V lost 7 bases and J 7 bases, leaving 4 bases between the germline ends. Per the germline V gene, CDR1 is SGHVS and CDR2 is FQNEAQ. Here the CDR3 reads CASKGEKLFF. The CDR3 DNA sequence: TGTGCCAGCAAGGGTGAAAAACTGTTTTTT. Full variable domain (remainder filled in from reference TRBV7-8 and TRBJ1-4): GAGVSQSPRYKVAKRGQDVALRCDPISGHVSLFWYQQALGQGPEFLTYFQNEAQLDKSGLPSDRFFAERPEGSVSTLKIQRTQQEDSAVYLCASKGEKLFFGSGTQLSVL.

The chain uses TRBV25-1 and TRBJ2-3; D not certain. With 3 bases removed from V and 1 base from J, the gap between germline ends came to 8 bases. Germline V gives CDR1 MGHDK, CDR2 SYGVNS. This CDR3 contains 14 residues. CDR3 DNA sequence: TGTGCCAGCAGTGATTTCAGAGGCACAGATACGCAGTATTTT. Encoded protein: CASSDFRGTDTQYF.

The V gene is TRBV19, the J gene TRBJ2-1; TRBD1 matches at 7 bases. The CDR3 is made up of 15 amino acids. With 8 bases clipped from V and 7 bases from J, the junction kept 14 bases outside the gene matches. Germline lookup yields CDR1 LNHDA and CDR2 SQIVND (reference sequence). The CDR3 sequence is CASHHQGDRFNEQFF. CDR3 in DNA: TGTGCCAGTCATCACCAGGGGGATCGTTTTAATGAGCAGTTCTTC.

This clone was seen a few times. The V and J genes are TRBV14 and TRBJ2-7, with TRBD1 identical over 8 bases. The CDR3 covers 15 residues. From germline, CDR1 is SGHDN and CDR2 FVKESK. V was pared by 1 base and J by 3 bases, with 5 bases of the junction left unmatched. The DNA for the CDR3 is TGTGCCAGCAGCCAAGGGCGGGACAGGCTCTACGAGCAGTACTTC. This gives the protein CASSQGRDRLYEQYF.